A selection of T cell receptor beta chains follows, all from one sample in a study of OX40 agonist ivuxolimab in advanced cancers. The repertoire was sequenced with immunoSEQ multiplex PCR; TCRdb's copy has only in-frame clones and lacks some. Of tens of thousands of clones in the sample, approximately 90% were seen once. This specimen consisted of CD4+ or CD8+ T cells sorted from blood, obtained in a trial of the OX40 agonist ivuxolimab. The receptors originated from an adult with an advanced solid tumor such as melanoma, head and neck, liver or kidney cancer. The CDR3 runs from the conserved cysteine through the conserved F or W. Fields, in order: CDR3 length, V gene, CDR3 protein.

cdr3_length: 14
v_call: TRBV5-4
cdr3_aa: CASSVRDIYNEQFF

cdr3_length: 19
v_call: TRBV6-1
cdr3_aa: CASSVISRDRGTSSYEQYF

cdr3_length: 14
v_call: TRBV7-9
cdr3_aa: CASRLAGRTDTQYF

cdr3_length: 14
v_call: TRBV6-6
cdr3_aa: CASSYVRKNTEAFF

cdr3_length: 16
v_call: TRBV5-5
cdr3_aa: CASSLAGQGPPYEQYF

cdr3_length: 15
v_call: TRBV9
cdr3_aa: CASSVVSGTYNEQFF

cdr3_length: 16
v_call: TRBV30
cdr3_aa: CARGSAGGQSYNEQFF

cdr3_length: 17
v_call: TRBV18
cdr3_aa: CASSPETGPISGNTIYF

cdr3_length: 16
v_call: TRBV9
cdr3_aa: CASSVAGGRSGNTIYF

cdr3_length: 11
v_call: TRBV11-2
cdr3_aa: CASSLEFEQYF

cdr3_length: 16
v_call: TRBV18
cdr3_aa: CASSLDRVEKRYGYTF

cdr3_length: 13
v_call: TRBV27
cdr3_aa: CASSSQPNYGYTF

cdr3_length: 13
v_call: TRBV6-6
cdr3_aa: CASSDSGDYGYTF

cdr3_length: 15
v_call: TRBV6-1
cdr3_aa: CASSERPISGQPQHF

cdr3_length: 13
v_call: TRBV18
cdr3_aa: CASSADRGTEAFF

cdr3_length: 14
v_call: TRBV5-1
cdr3_aa: CASSGVAGADTQYF

cdr3_length: 11
v_call: TRBV6-1
cdr3_aa: CASRFTGEAFF

cdr3_length: 13
v_call: TRBV5-4
cdr3_aa: CASSSTRAGELFF

cdr3_length: 15
v_call: TRBV27
cdr3_aa: CASSLTGSHGETQYF

cdr3_length: 14
v_call: TRBV4-2
cdr3_aa: CASSQEAALETQYF

cdr3_length: 14
v_call: TRBV5-1
cdr3_aa: CASSLSRVQETQYF

cdr3_length: 15
v_call: TRBV28
cdr3_aa: CASSSTGGRGYEQYF

cdr3_length: 16
v_call: TRBV6-5
cdr3_aa: CASSYSWSGSPYEQYF

cdr3_length: 11
v_call: TRBV2
cdr3_aa: CASSPGTEQYF

cdr3_length: 14
v_call: TRBV5-1
cdr3_aa: CASSLRQGNNEQFF

cdr3_length: 17
v_call: TRBV18
cdr3_aa: CASSPPVAPSSYNEQFF

cdr3_length: 13
v_call: TRBV7-9
cdr3_aa: CASSLGQGGEQYF

cdr3_length: 14
v_call: TRBV28
cdr3_aa: CASFPLAGPLRQYF

cdr3_length: 15
v_call: TRBV2
cdr3_aa: CASSSQGQGPYEQYF

cdr3_length: 16
v_call: TRBV14
cdr3_aa: CASSPLAGLAKNIQYF

cdr3_length: 12
v_call: TRBV29-1
cdr3_aa: CSVELADYEQYF